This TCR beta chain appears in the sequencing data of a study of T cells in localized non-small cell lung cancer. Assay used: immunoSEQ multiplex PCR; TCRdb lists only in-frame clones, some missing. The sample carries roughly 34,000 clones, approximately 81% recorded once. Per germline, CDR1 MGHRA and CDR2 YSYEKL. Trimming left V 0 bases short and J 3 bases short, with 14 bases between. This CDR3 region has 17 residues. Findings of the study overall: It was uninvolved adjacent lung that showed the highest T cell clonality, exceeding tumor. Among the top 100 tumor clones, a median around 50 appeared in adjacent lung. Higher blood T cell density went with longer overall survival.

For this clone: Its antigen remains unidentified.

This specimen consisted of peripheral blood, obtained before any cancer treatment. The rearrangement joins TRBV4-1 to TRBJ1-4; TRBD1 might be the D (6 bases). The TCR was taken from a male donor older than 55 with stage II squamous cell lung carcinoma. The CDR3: CASSQDPPTGPNEKLFF. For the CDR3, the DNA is TGCGCCAGCAGCCAAGATCCGCCGACAGGCCCTAATGAAAAACTGTTTTTT.